This TCR beta chain was found in a study of blood T cell repertoires in COVID-19. Profiling relied on immunoSEQ multiplex PCR, and the TCRdb table lists in-frame clones only, not all of them. The top ten hold around 5% of the sample, which has about 140,000 clones, over 70% seen once. The clonotype comes from a man between 65 and 79 years old who had been exposed to COVID-19. Sequenced input: PBMCs or T cells enriched from blood (not recorded which).

CDR3 nucleotides: TGTGCCAGCAGCCCCTTACTAGCGCAGCTCACCGGGGAGCTGTTTTTT. Translation gives CASSPLLAQLTGELFF. The chain couples TRBV6-2 or TRBV6-3 to TRBJ2-2; TRBD2 agrees at 7 bases. The J segment lost 4 bases and the V segment lost 6 bases, leaving 11 bases of the junction unmatched. The CDR3 totals 16 residues. Looked up from germline, CDR1 is MNHEY and CDR2 is SVGEGT.